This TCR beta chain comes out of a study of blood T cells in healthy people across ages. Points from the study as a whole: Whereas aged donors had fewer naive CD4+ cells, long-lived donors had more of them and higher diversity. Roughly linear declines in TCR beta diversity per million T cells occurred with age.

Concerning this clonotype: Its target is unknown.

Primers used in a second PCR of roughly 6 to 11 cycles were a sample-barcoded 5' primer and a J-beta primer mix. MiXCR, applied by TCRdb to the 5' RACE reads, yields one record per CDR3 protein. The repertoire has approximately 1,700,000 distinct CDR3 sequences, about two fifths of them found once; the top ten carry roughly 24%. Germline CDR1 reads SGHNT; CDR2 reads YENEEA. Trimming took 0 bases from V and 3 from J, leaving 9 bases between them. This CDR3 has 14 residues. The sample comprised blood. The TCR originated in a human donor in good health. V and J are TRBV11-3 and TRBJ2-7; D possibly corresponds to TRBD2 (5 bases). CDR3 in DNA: TGTGCCAGCAGCTTAGATGGACTCGACTACGAGCAGTACTTC. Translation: CASSLDGLDYEQYF.